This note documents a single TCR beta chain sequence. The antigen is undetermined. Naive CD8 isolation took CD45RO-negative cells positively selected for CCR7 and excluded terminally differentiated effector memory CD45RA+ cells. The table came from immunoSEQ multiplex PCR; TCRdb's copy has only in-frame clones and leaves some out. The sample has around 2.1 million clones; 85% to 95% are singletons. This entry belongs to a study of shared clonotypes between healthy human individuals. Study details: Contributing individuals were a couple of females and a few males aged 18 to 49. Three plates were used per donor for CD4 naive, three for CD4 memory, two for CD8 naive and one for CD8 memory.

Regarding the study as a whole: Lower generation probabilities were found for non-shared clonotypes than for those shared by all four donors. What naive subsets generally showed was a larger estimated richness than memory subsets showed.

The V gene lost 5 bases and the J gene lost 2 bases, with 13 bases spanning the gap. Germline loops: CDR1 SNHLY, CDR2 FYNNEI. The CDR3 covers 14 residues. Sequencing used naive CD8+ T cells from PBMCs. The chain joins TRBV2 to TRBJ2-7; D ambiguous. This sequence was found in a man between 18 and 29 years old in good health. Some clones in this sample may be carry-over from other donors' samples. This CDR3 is CASSPDWATYEQYF. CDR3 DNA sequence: TGTGCCAGCAGTCCCGATTGGGCAACCTACGAGCAGTACTTC. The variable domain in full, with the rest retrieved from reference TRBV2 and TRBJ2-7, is EPEVTQTPSHQVTQMGQEVILRCVPISNHLYFYWYRQILGQKVEFLVSFYNNEISEKSEIFDDQFSVERPDGSNFTLKIRSTKLEDSAMYFCASSPDWATYEQYFGPGTRLTVT.